The T cell receptor (beta chain) described here comes from a study of control samples from healthy donors and cancer patients. Produced via immunoSEQ multiplex PCR; TCRdb's table is partial and in-frame only. The data contain 400,000 to 450,000 clones, over 75% of them seen just once; the ten biggest clones take up approximately 6.3%. There are 12 residues in the CDR3. After removal of 3 bases from V and 11 bases from J, the junction contained 6 bases not matched to a gene. Germline assignment: CDR1 MDHEN and CDR2 SYDVKM. J is TRBJ1-1 and V is TRBV28; TRBD1 matches at 7 bases. The receptor's source is a man in his forties or fifties with head and neck cancer. The sequencing sample was made of PBMCs. The CDR3, as DNA: TGTGCCAGCAGTTTTTTTGGGACAGAGGCTTTCTTT. Translated: CASSFFGTEAFF.